This is a list of T cell receptor beta chains from one sample in a study of regulatory T cells in long-lasting Graves disease. One entry per CDR3 protein results from TCRdb running MiXCR on the multiplex PCR reads. Among some 330,000 distinct CDR3 sequences listed, about 23% were seen once. The input for sequencing was peripheral blood mononuclear cells (PBMCs), taken when the disease was refractory, from a patient treated with antithyroid drugs. The receptors were gathered from a woman between 40 and 55 years old with Graves disease. Each CDR3 is given with its conserved first and last residue. A D gene is named only where the DNA matches it firmly. Size values are once, few and many counts, or a class for expanded clones, and some rows have none.

CDR3 protein	CDR3 DNA	V gene	J gene	D gene	clone size
CASMSGGGDNEQFF	TGTGCCAGCATGAGCGGGGGGGGGGACAATGAGCAGTTCTTC	TRBV6-1	TRBJ2-1	TRBD2	-
CASSLVQYEKLFF	TGTGCCAGCAGTCTCGTACAGTATGAAAAACTGTTTTTT	TRBV12-3/TRBV12-4	TRBJ1-4	-	many
CASSDVVGVGSEKLFF	TGTGCCAGCAGTGATGTCGTTGGGGTGGGGAGTGAAAAACTGTTTTTT	TRBV2	TRBJ1-4	-	many
CASSAWTVKSYEQYF	TGTGCCAGCAGCGCGTGGACAGTAAAATCCTACGAGCAGTACTTC	TRBV5-8	TRBJ2-7	-	few
CATSDTPPSPQHF	TGTGCCACCAGTGATACCCCTCCAAGTCCCCAGCATTTT	TRBV24-1	TRBJ1-5	-	-
CASSQIPGRQETQYF	TGTGCCAGCAGTCAAATCCCGGGACGTCAAGAGACCCAGTACTTC	TRBV27	TRBJ2-5	-	few
CSVRALTGVMAKNIQYF	TGCAGTGTCAGAGCCCTCACAGGGGTGATGGCCAAAAACATTCAGTACTTC	TRBV20-1	TRBJ2-4	TRBD1	-
CSARSPGRVGETQYF	TGCAGTGCTAGATCCCCAGGCAGGGTGGGAGAGACCCAGTACTTC	TRBV20-1	TRBJ2-5	-	many
CASSRIAGGRSYEQYF	TGTGCCAGCAGTAGAATAGCGGGAGGGCGATCCTACGAGCAGTACTTC	TRBV11-2	TRBJ2-7	TRBD2	many
CSARDEGRGFAEKLFF	TGCAGTGCTCGAGATGAGGGACGGGGCTTCGCTGAAAAACTGTTTTTT	TRBV20-1	TRBJ1-4	-	-
CASTGGQRASPLHF	TGTGCCAGCACAGGGGGACAGAGGGCTTCACCCCTCCACTTT	TRBV28	TRBJ1-6	TRBD1	many
CASSPRGGNEQFF	TGTGCCAGCTCCCCTAGGGGAGGCAATGAGCAGTTCTTC	TRBV6-1	TRBJ2-1	-	-
CASSLGETSYNEQFF	TGTGCCAGCAGCTTAGGGGAGACCTCCTACAATGAGCAGTTCTTC	TRBV11-2	TRBJ2-1	-	-
CSAAAGLGNQPQHF	TGCAGTGCAGCCGCGGGCCTTGGCAATCAGCCCCAGCATTTT	TRBV20-1	TRBJ1-5	-	-
CAISEKETQYF	TGTGCCATCAGTGAAAAGGAGACCCAGTACTTC	TRBV10-3	TRBJ2-5	-	-
CASSLGQGSPYDYTF	TGTGCCAGCAGCTTGGGACAGGGTAGTCCGTATGACTACACCTTC	TRBV5-4	TRBJ1-2	TRBD1	-
CASSGPGRYEQYF	TGTGCCAGCAGCGGCCCCGGTCGTTACGAGCAGTACTTC	TRBV5-4	TRBJ2-7	-	few
CSALGAGRAFF	TGCAGTGCCCTCGGGGCGGGGAGAGCTTTCTTT	TRBV20-1	TRBJ1-1	-	-
CASSPNDYEQYF	TGTGCCAGCTCACCTAATGACTACGAGCAGTACTTC	TRBV18	TRBJ2-7	-	few
CASSFRLAANNEQFF	TGTGCCAGCAGTTTCCGACTAGCGGCTAACAATGAGCAGTTCTTC	TRBV28	TRBJ2-1	TRBD2	-
CSARGSGSIYEQYF	TGCAGTGCTAGAGGTAGCGGGTCTATCTACGAGCAGTACTTC	TRBV20-1	TRBJ2-7	TRBD2	many
CSARELAGYEQYF	TGCAGTGCTAGAGAGCTAGCGGGGTACGAGCAGTACTTC	TRBV20-1	TRBJ2-7	TRBD2	many
CASSKTGSEGPLHF	TGTGCCAGCAGCAAGACAGGGTCGGAGGGTCCCCTCCACTTT	TRBV6-1	TRBJ1-6	TRBD1	many
CASSLGGPLRDEQYF	TGTGCCAGCAGTTTGGGGGGGCCCCTGAGGGACGAGCAGTACTTC	TRBV28	TRBJ2-7	-	few
CASSGPTPYSNQPQHF	TGTGCCAGCAGTGGCCCGACACCTTATAGCAATCAGCCCCAGCATTTT	TRBV6-1	TRBJ1-5	-	few
CASSIGGGNTIYF	TGTGCCAGCAGCATTGGGGGGGGCAACACCATATATTTT	TRBV12-3/TRBV12-4	TRBJ1-3	-	many
CASRQTFWGASGYGYTF	TGTGCCAGCAGACAGACTTTTTGGGGGGCGTCGGGATATGGCTACACCTTC	TRBV6-1	TRBJ1-2	-	few
CASSEGRGFYGYTF	TGTGCCAGCAGTGAAGGCAGGGGGTTTTATGGCTACACCTTC	TRBV2	TRBJ1-2	TRBD1	many
CAWVGGLSNYGYTF	TGTGCCTGGGTCGGGGGACTGTCTAACTATGGCTACACCTTC	TRBV30	TRBJ1-2	-	few
CASRLGWGMNTEAFF	TGTGCCAGCAGGCTGGGCTGGGGGATGAACACTGAAGCTTTCTTT	TRBV12-3/TRBV12-4	TRBJ1-1	-	-
CASSSRGAGSYEQYF	TGTGCCAGCAGCTCTCGAGGAGCGGGATCCTACGAGCAGTACTTC	TRBV5-5	TRBJ2-7	TRBD2	-
CASSPLPTIWTGENTEAFF	TGCGCCAGCAGCCCACTGCCAACCATCTGGACAGGCGAGAACACTGAAGCTTTCTTT	TRBV5-1	TRBJ1-1	TRBD1	-
CASSPTDRAGANVLTF	TGTGCCAGCAGCCCCACAGACAGGGCTGGGGCCAACGTCCTGACTTTC	TRBV11-3	TRBJ2-6	TRBD1	many
CASSPPGHRYEQYF	TGTGCCAGCTCACCACCGGGACACCGCTACGAGCAGTACTTC	TRBV18	TRBJ2-7	-	-
CASSLARVEQFF	TGCGCCAGCAGCTTGGCCAGGGTTGAGCAGTTCTTC	TRBV5-1	TRBJ2-1	-	-
CASSPVAGRAHGELFF	TGTGCCAGCAGCCCGGTAGCGGGAAGGGCTCACGGGGAGCTGTTTTTT	TRBV6-1	TRBJ2-2	TRBD2	-
CASTYSRGSNEAFF	TGTGCCAGCACCTACTCACGAGGGAGTAATGAAGCTTTCTTT	TRBV6-5	TRBJ1-1	-	many
CASSPPGQGDGYTF	TGTGCCAGCTCACCACCGGGACAGGGGGATGGCTACACCTTC	TRBV18	TRBJ1-2	TRBD1	-
CASSLSATQYF	TGTGCCAGCAGCTTATCGGCAACCCAGTACTTC	TRBV7-9	TRBJ2-5	-	few
CASSLGHTSGNTIYF	TGCGCCAGCAGCTTGGGACATACCTCTGGAAACACCATATATTTT	TRBV5-1	TRBJ1-3	-	-
CASSSRAVGTEAFF	TGTGCCAGCAGTTCGAGGGCCGTGGGCACTGAAGCTTTCTTT	TRBV7-9	TRBJ1-1	-	-
CASSDLRTGGYEQYF	TGTGCCAGCAGTGATCTCCGGACAGGGGGCTACGAGCAGTACTTC	TRBV6-1	TRBJ2-7	TRBD1	few
CASSLGPPIEAFF	TGCGCCAGCAGCCTTGGACCGCCTATCGAGGCTTTCTTT	TRBV4-1	TRBJ1-1	-	few
CASSWQGSSYNSPLHF	TGCGCCAGCAGCTGGCAGGGGAGCTCCTATAATTCACCCCTCCACTTT	TRBV5-1	TRBJ1-6	-	once
CASSPGYGTEAFF	TGTGCCAGTAGCCCGGGATATGGGACTGAAGCTTTCTTT	TRBV19	TRBJ1-1	-	many
CASSLEDRGIEQYF	TGTGCCAGCAGCTTGGAAGACAGGGGGATCGAGCAGTACTTC	TRBV11-1	TRBJ2-7	TRBD1	many
CASRGLAGETGELFF	TGTGCCAGCAGGGGACTAGCGGGAGAAACCGGGGAGCTGTTTTTT	TRBV12-3/TRBV12-4	TRBJ2-2	TRBD2	few
CATSRPPPGGYYEQYF	TGTGCCACCAGCAGACCCCCCCCGGGAGGATACTACGAGCAGTACTTC	TRBV15	TRBJ2-7	TRBD2	few
CASSLRGVSSDIQYF	TGTGCCAGCAGCTTGCGGGGGGTCAGCTCTGACATTCAGTACTTC	TRBV5-5	TRBJ2-4	TRBD2	many
CAISVIAGGGEQYF	TGTGCCATCAGTGTAATAGCGGGAGGAGGCGAGCAGTACTTC	TRBV10-3	TRBJ2-7	TRBD2	many
CASSVVGSGELFF	TGTGCCAGCAGCGTAGTGGGTTCCGGGGAGCTGTTTTTT	TRBV9	TRBJ2-2	-	few
CASRTGRLIGEKLFF	TGTGCCAGCCGGACAGGGAGGTTAATTGGGGAAAAACTGTTTTTT	TRBV28	TRBJ1-4	TRBD1	many
CASSPRDRGIGELFF	TGTGCCAGCAGCCCTAGGGACAGGGGCATAGGGGAGCTGTTTTTT	TRBV13	TRBJ2-2	TRBD1	many
CASRVGTSGANTGELFF	TGTGCCAGCAGAGTTGGGACTAGCGGAGCGAACACCGGGGAGCTGTTTTTT	TRBV2	TRBJ2-2	TRBD2	many
CASSLGGSYGGYGYTF	TGCGCCAGCAGCTTGGGGGGCAGCTACGGAGGCTATGGCTACACCTTC	TRBV5-1	TRBJ1-2	-	few
CASPNGEGQGRGTEAFF	TGTGCCAGCCCCAACGGAGAGGGACAGGGACGGGGGACTGAAGCTTTCTTT	TRBV12-3/TRBV12-4	TRBJ1-1	TRBD1	few
CASSPAGTGVSSGNTIYF	TGTGCCAGCAGCCCCGCCGGGACAGGCGTCTCCTCTGGAAACACCATATATTTT	TRBV7-8	TRBJ1-3	TRBD1	-
CASLEPSYPGLLDNEQFF	TGTGCCAGCCTCGAGCCCTCCTACCCGGGCCTACTGGACAATGAGCAGTTCTTC	TRBV2	TRBJ2-1	-	-
CASTLRQGGNSPLHF	TGTGCCAGCACCTTAAGACAGGGGGGGAATTCACCCCTCCACTTT	TRBV6-1	TRBJ1-6	TRBD1	many